This TCR beta chain emerged from a study of T cell clones after liver transplantation. Study information: Tolerant meant at least one year fully off immunosuppression without liver enzymes above twice normal. Timepoints were pre-transplant, pre-withdrawal, and after withdrawal was completed or failed.

CD3+CD4+ and CD3+CD8+ cells were FACS-sorted from thawed unstimulated PBMCs. The protocol was immunoSEQ multiplex PCR, while the TCRdb copy is restricted to in-frame clones and leaves out a portion. The table lists 50,000 to 60,000 clones, 70% of them singletons. Here the sequenced sample was CD4+ T cells from blood, taken at the roughly 16-month timepoint. The TCR originated in a human patient who received a liver transplant. The graft donor may have given rise to some T cells.

This CDR3 is CASSRSSGNTIYF. The CDR3 bases are TGTGCCAGCAGTAGGAGCTCTGGAAACACCATATATTTT. The V and J genes are TRBV6-5 and TRBJ1-3, with D unresolved. Germline V gene data show CDR1 as MNHEY and CDR2 as SVGAGI. Trimming left V 5 bases short and J 0 bases short, with 5 bases between. This CDR3 has 13 amino acids.